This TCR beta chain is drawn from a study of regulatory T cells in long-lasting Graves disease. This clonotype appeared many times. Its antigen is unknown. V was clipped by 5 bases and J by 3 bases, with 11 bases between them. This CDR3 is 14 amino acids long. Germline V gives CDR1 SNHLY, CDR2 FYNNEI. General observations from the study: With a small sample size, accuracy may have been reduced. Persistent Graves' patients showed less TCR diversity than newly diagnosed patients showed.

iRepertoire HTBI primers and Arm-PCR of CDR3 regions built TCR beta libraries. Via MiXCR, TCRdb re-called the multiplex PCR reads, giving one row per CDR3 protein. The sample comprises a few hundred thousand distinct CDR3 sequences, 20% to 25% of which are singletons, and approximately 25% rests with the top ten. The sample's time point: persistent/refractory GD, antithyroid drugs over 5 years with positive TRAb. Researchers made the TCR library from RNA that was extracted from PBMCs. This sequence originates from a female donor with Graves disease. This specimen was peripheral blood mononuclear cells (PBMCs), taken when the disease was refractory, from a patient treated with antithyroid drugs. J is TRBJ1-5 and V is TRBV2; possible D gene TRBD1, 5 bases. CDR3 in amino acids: CASSSEGPNQPQHF. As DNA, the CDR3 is TGTGCCAGCAGTTCCGAGGGACCCAATCAGCCCCAGCATTTT.